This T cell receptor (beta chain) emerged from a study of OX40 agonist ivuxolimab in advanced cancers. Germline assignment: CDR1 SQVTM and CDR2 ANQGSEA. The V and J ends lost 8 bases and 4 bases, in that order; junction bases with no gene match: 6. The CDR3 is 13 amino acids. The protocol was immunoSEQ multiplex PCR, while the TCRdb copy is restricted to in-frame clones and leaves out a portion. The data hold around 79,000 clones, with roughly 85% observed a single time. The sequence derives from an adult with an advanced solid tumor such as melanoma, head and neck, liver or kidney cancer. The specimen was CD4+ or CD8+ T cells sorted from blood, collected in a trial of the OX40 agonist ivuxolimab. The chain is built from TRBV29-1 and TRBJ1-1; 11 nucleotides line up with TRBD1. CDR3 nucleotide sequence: TGCAGCATCGCCGGGACAGGGGGCACTGAAGCTTTCTTT. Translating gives CSIAGTGGTEAFF.